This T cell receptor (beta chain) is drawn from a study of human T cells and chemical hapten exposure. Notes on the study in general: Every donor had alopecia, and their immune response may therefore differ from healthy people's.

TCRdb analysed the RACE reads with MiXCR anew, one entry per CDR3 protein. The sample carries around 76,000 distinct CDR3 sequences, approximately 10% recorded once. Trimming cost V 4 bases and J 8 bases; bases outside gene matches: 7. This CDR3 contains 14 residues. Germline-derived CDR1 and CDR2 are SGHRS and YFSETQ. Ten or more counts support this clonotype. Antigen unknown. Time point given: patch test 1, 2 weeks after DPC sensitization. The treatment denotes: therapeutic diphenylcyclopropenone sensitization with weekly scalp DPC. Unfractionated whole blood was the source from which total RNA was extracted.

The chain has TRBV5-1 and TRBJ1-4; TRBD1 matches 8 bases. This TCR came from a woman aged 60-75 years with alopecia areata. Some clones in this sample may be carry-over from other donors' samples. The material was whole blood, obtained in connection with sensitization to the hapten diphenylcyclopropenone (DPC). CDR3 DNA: TGCGCCAGCAGCAAGACAGGGGACCGCGAAAAACTGTTTTTT. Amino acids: CASSKTGDREKLFF.